The present T cell receptor (beta chain) was sequenced within a study of cytomegalovirus exposure and HLA in healthy donors. Study background: Within an early data release were about 90 million unique TCRs drawn from HLA-typed donors.

Study findings and constraints: Productive rates of about 87% or about 30% were seen for most TCR beta V segments in an earlier analysis.

The primer mix had 60 Vbeta and 13 Jbeta primers. Libraries were prepared by immunoSEQ multiplex PCR; TCRdb keeps only in-frame clonotypes and omits some of them. The table lists roughly 190,000 clones, around nine tenths of them singletons. The V segment lost 2 bases and the J segment 5 bases; nucleotides outside the gene matches: 1. Germline lookup yields CDR1 SGDLS and CDR2 YYNGEE. The CDR3 sequence is 14 residues long. This clone was found once. The antigen remains unidentified. Though nominally healthy at sampling, donors likely had unrecorded immune exposures. The chain links TRBV9 to TRBJ2-1; 10 bases line up with TRBD2. The clonotype originates from a young woman in good health and CMV-seronegative. The sample comprised PBMCs. The CDR3, as DNA: TGTGCCAGCAGCGTTAGCGGGAGGAACAATGAGCAGTTCTTC. Translating gives CASSVSGRNNEQFF.